This TCR beta chain was profiled in a study of blood T cell repertoires in COVID-19. The germline V and J ends were trimmed by 3 bases and 4 bases, with 13 bases remaining between them. The CDR3 extends over 16 amino acids. Germline CDR1 and CDR2: LNHNV and YYDKDF (reference sequence). The data were produced by immunoSEQ multiplex PCR, yet TCRdb's version contains in-frame clones alone and is incomplete. The sample carries approximately 250,000 clones, approximately 83% recorded once. This clonotype originated in a human donor in a cohort sampled during active COVID-19. The V and J genes are TRBV15 and TRBJ2-6, with a tentative D call TRBD1 (6 bases). The specimen sequenced was peripheral blood. The CDR3 reads CATSSPRGYGANVLTF. The DNA for the CDR3 is TGTGCCACCAGCAGTCCCAGGGGTTACGGGGCCAACGTCCTGACTTTC.